The clone carrying this TCR beta chain counts as medium-sized. This specimen belongs to a study of immune reconstitution after stem cell transplant in scleroderma. V dropped 3 bases and J dropped 0 bases, with 8 bases sitting between them. The CDR3 loop spans 14 amino acids. From the RT-PCR reads, TCRdb called clonotypes with MiXCR, one entry per CDR3 protein. The sample includes some 3,500 distinct CDR3 sequences, around 6% of them seen just once. The rearrangement links TRBV12-3 or TRBV12-4 to TRBJ1-1, with D unclear. The receptor's source is a female donor with systemic sclerosis. The sample was acquired before or after autologous hematopoietic stem cell transplantation (not recorded which). CDR3 sequence (DNA): TGTGCCAGCAGTTTGTATGGGCTGAACACTGAAGCTTTCTTT. Its protein is CASSLYGLNTEAFF.